This is a list of T cell receptor beta chains from one sample in a study of post-analysis software for immune sequencing data. TCRdb called the PCR reads again in MiXCR, with one record for every CDR3 protein. The data hold roughly 540,000 distinct CDR3 sequences, with 34% observed a single time. The material sequenced was blood. The source is a girl aged 2-17 years with multiple sclerosis. The CDR3 runs from the conserved cysteine through the conserved F or W. A D gene is named only where the DNA matches it firmly. Only some rows state a clone size, as once, few, many or a class for expanded clones.

v_call	clone_size	d_call	j_call	cdr3_aa	cdr3_nt
TRBV5-1	.	TRBD1	TRBJ2-3	CASTLDRGGDTQYF	TGCGCCAGCACGTTGGACAGGGGAGGGGATACGCAGTATTTT
TRBV20-1	.	TRBD2	TRBJ2-5	CSAVAGGQYEQYF	TGCAGTGCTGTAGCGGGGGGGCAGTATGAGCAGTACTTC
TRBV3-1	.	TRBD1	TRBJ1-2	CASSLRQGNGYTF	TGTGCCAGCAGCCTGCGACAGGGTAACGGCTACACCTTC
TRBV12-3/TRBV12-4	.	.	TRBJ2-7	CASRSSPRPYEQYF	TGTGCCAGCAGGTCCAGCCCCAGACCCTACGAGCAGTACTTC
TRBV2	.	.	TRBJ1-2	CASSASTGAVYYYGYTF	TGTGCCAGCAGTGCCAGCACGGGGGCAGTGTATTACTATGGCTACACCTTC
TRBV20-1	.	TRBD2	TRBJ2-3	CSAVPLAGGGPDTQYF	TGCAGTGCTGTCCCTCTAGCGGGGGGCGGCCCAGATACGCAGTATTTT
TRBV4-2	.	.	TRBJ1-2	CASSQEGRPGDYGYTF	TGTGCCAGCAGCCAAGAGGGACGGCCCGGGGATTATGGCTACACCTTC
TRBV4-2	few	TRBD2	TRBJ2-1	CASSQNSGGPPNEQFF	TGTGCCAGCAGCCAGAATAGCGGGGGGCCCCCCAATGAGCAGTTCTTC
TRBV7-2	few	.	TRBJ1-1	CASSLSPGPNTEAFF	TGTGCCAGCAGCTTATCCCCAGGGCCGAACACTGAAGCTTTCTTT
TRBV4-1	.	.	TRBJ2-5	CASSRTEGTETQYF	TGCGCCAGCAGTCGGACAGAAGGGACAGAGACCCAGTACTTC
TRBV20-1	few	TRBD2	TRBJ2-7	CSAMGGTSGTYEQYF	TGCAGTGCTATGGGGGGGACTAGCGGAACCTACGAGCAGTACTTC
TRBV7-9	few	.	TRBJ1-2	CASSLEGSWGRENYGYTF	TGTGCCAGCAGCTTAGAGGGATCGTGGGGGCGCGAGAACTATGGCTACACCTTC
TRBV24-1	few	.	TRBJ2-5	CATSDFRSVAGQETQYF	TGTGCCACCAGTGATTTTAGGTCGGTCGCGGGGCAAGAGACCCAGTACTTC
TRBV3-1	.	.	TRBJ1-1	CASSWGRNTEAFF	TGTGCCAGCAGCTGGGGACGGAACACTGAAGCTTTCTTT
TRBV10-2	.	.	TRBJ2-7	CASSDFLVGTSEQYF	TGCGCCAGCAGTGATTTCCTAGTCGGTACCTCCGAGCAGTACTTC
TRBV6-5	.	TRBD1	TRBJ2-1	CASSSTGGGRNEQFF	TGTGCCAGCAGCTCGACAGGGGGCGGACGCAATGAGCAGTTCTTC
TRBV29-1	many	TRBD2	TRBJ2-3	CSVDTLRGGGDTQYF	TGCAGCGTTGACACTCTGCGGGGGGGAGGAGATACGCAGTATTTT
TRBV29-1	many	.	TRBJ2-5	CSVAGTLQETQYF	TGCAGCGTTGCGGGGACTCTCCAAGAGACCCAGTACTTC
TRBV29-1	.	TRBD1	TRBJ2-7	CSVVTGGYYEQYF	TGCAGCGTTGTAACAGGGGGCTACTACGAGCAGTACTTC
TRBV12-3/TRBV12-4	many	.	TRBJ1-2	CASSGTHYGYTF	TGTGCCAGCAGTGGGACGCACTATGGCTACACCTTC
TRBV12-3/TRBV12-4	many	.	TRBJ2-7	CASTESTSGGEQYF	TGTGCCAGCACCGAGTCTACCTCCGGGGGCGAGCAGTACTTC
TRBV20-1	once	TRBD1	TRBJ2-2	CSASLARGRSDTGELFF	TGCAGTGCTAGTTTGGCCAGGGGGCGATCCGACACCGGGGAGCTGTTTTTT
TRBV28	.	.	TRBJ2-6	CAVSGANVLTF	TGTGCCGTCTCTGGGGCCAACGTCCTGACTTTC
TRBV20-1	.	.	TRBJ2-7	CSAQRGTLYF	TGCAGTGCTCAGAGAGGGACCTTATACTTC
TRBV7-2	.	.	TRBJ2-7	CASSYARAYEQYF	TGTGCCAGCAGCTATGCCCGGGCCTACGAGCAGTACTTC
TRBV13	once	TRBD1	TRBJ2-7	CASSPRQGVYEQYF	TGTGCCAGCAGCCCACGACAGGGGGTATACGAGCAGTACTTC
TRBV28	.	TRBD2	TRBJ2-1	CACREAGGSSYNEQFF	TGTGCCTGCAGGGAGGCGGGGGGCAGCTCCTACAATGAGCAGTTCTTC
TRBV4-1	.	TRBD2	TRBJ2-3	CASSPASGVSTDTQYF	TGCGCCAGCAGCCCGGCTAGCGGGGTCAGCACAGATACGCAGTATTTT
TRBV5-1	.	TRBD1	TRBJ1-1	CASSFGQGSTEAFF	TGCGCCAGCAGCTTCGGACAGGGTTCCACTGAAGCTTTCTTT
TRBV3-1	.	.	TRBJ1-1	CASSQATGLGTEAFF	TGTGCCAGCAGCCAAGCGACCGGATTAGGGACTGAAGCTTTCTTT
TRBV6-6	few	.	TRBJ1-1	CASKPVGNTEAFF	TGTGCCAGCAAGCCCGTCGGGAACACTGAAGCTTTCTTT
TRBV12-3/TRBV12-4	many	TRBD1	TRBJ1-5	CASSSGTGGNQPQHF	TGTGCCAGCAGCTCCGGGACAGGGGGTAATCAGCCCCAGCATTTT
TRBV10-1	.	.	TRBJ1-1	CASSAITGTEAFF	TGCGCCAGCAGCGCTATTACGGGCACTGAAGCTTTCTTT
TRBV13	.	TRBD1	TRBJ1-1	CASSTDRKPEAFF	TGTGCCAGTAGCACGGACAGGAAGCCTGAAGCTTTCTTT
TRBV25-1	few	.	TRBJ1-2	CASSYTRGGNYGYTF	TGTGCCAGCAGTTACACCCGGGGGGGTAACTATGGCTACACCTTC
TRBV20-1	.	.	TRBJ2-3	CSAWEDTQYF	TGCAGTGCTTGGGAGGATACGCAGTATTTT
TRBV5-8	few	.	TRBJ2-1	CASSFRGVDYNEQFF	TGTGCCAGCAGCTTTCGCGGGGTGGATTACAATGAGCAGTTCTTC